This T cell receptor (beta chain) emerged from a study of blood T cell repertoires in COVID-19. Across the whole study: The analysed material was cDNA or gDNA that came from T cells, B-cell-depleted T cells, or PBMCs.

Participants' reported clinical history set cohort assignment. Two consecutive negative NP/OP PCR tests, clearance, or resolved symptoms defined Cohort 3 recovery. This CDR3 region has 17 residues. Trimming cost V 6 bases and J 1 base, with 21 bases left between them. Looked up from germline, CDR1 is MNHEY and CDR2 is SVGEGT. In the original analysis: Nucleated cell counts were estimated from reference gene primer amplification. TCRdb's table, derived via immunoSEQ multiplex PCR, lists solely in-frame clones and lacks some. The V and J calls and clone size come from that table; D and trimming were worked out from the DNA. Of 150,000 to 250,000 clones in the sample, approximately 85% were seen once.

The chain employs TRBV6-2 or TRBV6-3 and TRBJ1-1; D is possibly TRBD1 (5 bases). Sample: PBMCs or T cells enriched from blood (not recorded which). The TCR originated in a middle-aged man who had recovered from COVID-19. The CDR3 coding sequence is TGTGCCAGCAGCTCGTTCAGGGATTATCCCCCGAACACTGAAGCTTTCTTT. Translated, it gives CASSSFRDYPPNTEAFF.